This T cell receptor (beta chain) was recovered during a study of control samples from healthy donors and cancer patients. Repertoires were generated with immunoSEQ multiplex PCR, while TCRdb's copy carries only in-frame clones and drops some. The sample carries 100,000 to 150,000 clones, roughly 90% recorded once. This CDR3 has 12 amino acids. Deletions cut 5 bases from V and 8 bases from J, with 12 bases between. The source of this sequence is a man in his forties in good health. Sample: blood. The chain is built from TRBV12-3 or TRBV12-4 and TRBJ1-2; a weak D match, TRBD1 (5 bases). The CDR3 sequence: CASSQGAGGYTF. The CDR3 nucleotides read TGTGCCAGCAGTCAGGGTGCGGGGGGCTACACCTTC.